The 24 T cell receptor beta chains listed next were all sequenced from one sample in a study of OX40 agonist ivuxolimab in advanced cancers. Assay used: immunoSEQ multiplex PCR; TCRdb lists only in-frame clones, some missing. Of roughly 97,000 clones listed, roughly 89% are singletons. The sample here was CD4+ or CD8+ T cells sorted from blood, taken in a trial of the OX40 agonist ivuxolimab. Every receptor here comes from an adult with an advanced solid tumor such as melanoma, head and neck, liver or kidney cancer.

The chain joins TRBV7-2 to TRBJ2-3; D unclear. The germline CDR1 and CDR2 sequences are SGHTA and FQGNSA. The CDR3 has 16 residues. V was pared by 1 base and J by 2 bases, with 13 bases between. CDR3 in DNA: TGTGCCAGCAGCTTAGGAGGAAACCTGCACACAGATACGCAGTATTTT. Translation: CASSLGGNLHTDTQYF.

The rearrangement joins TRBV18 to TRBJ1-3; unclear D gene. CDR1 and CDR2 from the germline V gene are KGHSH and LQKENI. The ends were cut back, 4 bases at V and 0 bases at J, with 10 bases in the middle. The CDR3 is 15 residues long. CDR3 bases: TGTGCCAGCTCACTAGGGTTAGACTCTGGAAACACCATATATTTT. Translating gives CASSLGLDSGNTIYF.

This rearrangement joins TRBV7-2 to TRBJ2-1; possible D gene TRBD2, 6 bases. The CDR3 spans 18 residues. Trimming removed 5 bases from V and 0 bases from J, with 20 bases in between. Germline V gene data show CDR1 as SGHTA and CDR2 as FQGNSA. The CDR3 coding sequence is TGTGCCAGCAGCCCAAGGGTGCGGGGCGGGGACTCCTACAATGAGCAGTTCTTC. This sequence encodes CASSPRVRGGDSYNEQFF.

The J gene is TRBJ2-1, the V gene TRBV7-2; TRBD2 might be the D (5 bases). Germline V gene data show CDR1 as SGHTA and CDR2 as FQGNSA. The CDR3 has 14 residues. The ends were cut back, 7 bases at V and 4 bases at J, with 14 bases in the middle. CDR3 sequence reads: CASTPGGSYNEQFF. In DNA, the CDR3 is TGTGCCAGCACTCCCGGTGGGAGTTACAATGAGCAGTTCTTC.

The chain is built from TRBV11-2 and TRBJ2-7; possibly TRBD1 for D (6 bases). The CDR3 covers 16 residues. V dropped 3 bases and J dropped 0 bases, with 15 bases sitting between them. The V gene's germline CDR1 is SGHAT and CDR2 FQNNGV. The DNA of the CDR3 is TGTGCCAGCAGCTTCCAACAGGGAGTAAGCTCCTACGAGCAGTACTTC. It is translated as CASSFQQGVSSYEQYF.

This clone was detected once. CDR3 region: CASRPRETQYF. CDR3 in DNA: TGTGCCAGCCGCCCGAGGGAGACCCAGTACTTC. The chain employs TRBV2 and TRBJ2-5; D remains ambiguous. This CDR3 is built from 11 residues. Looked up from germline, CDR1 is SNHLY and CDR2 is FYNNEI. V lost 8 bases to trimming and J lost 5 bases, with 9 bases between them. Supplemented by reference TRBV2 and TRBJ2-5, the full variable domain reads EPEVTQTPSHQVTQMGQEVILRCVPISNHLYFYWYRQILGQKVEFLVSFYNNEISEKSEIFDDQFSVERPDGSNFTLKIRSTKLEDSAMYFCASRPRETQYFGPGTRLLVL.

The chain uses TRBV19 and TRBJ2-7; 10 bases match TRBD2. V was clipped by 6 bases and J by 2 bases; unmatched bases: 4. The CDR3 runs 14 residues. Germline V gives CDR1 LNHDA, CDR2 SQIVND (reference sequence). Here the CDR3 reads CASRITSGAYEQYF. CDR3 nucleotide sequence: TGTGCCAGTAGGATCACTAGCGGGGCCTACGAGCAGTACTTC.

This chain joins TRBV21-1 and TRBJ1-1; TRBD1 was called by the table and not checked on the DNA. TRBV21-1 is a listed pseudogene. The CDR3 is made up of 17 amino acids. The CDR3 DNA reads TGTGCCAGCAGCAAACCGGGACAGGGGAGGAGAAACACTGAAGCTTTCTTT. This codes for CASSKPGQGRRNTEAFF.

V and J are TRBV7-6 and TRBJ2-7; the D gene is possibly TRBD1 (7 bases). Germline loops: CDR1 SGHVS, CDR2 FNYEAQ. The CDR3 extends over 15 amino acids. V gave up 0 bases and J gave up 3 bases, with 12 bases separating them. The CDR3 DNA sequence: TGTGCCAGCAGCTTAGCGGGGCAGGGGGGCTACGAGCAGTACTTC. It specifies CASSLAGQGGYEQYF.

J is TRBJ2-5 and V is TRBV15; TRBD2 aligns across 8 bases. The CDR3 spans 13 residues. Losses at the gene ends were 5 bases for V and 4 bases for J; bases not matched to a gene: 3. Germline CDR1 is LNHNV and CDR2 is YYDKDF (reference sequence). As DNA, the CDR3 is TGTGCCACCAGCGCGACTAGCGTAGAGACCCAGTACTTC. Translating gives CATSATSVETQYF.

The DNA for the CDR3 is TGTGCCAGCAGGCCCTGGACAGGGAACTCCTACGAGCAGTACTTC. Amino acid sequence: CASRPWTGNSYEQYF. The rearrangement uses TRBV28 and TRBJ2-7; the match to TRBD1 covers 8 bases. The CDR3 extends over 15 amino acids. V lost 6 bases and J lost 0; bases outside the gene matches: 7. Germline assignment: CDR1 MDHEN and CDR2 SYDVKM.

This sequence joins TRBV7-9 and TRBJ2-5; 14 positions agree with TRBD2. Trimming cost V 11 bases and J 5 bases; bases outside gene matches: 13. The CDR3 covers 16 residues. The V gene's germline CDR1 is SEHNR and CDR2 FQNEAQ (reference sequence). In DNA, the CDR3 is TGTGCCGGGGGACTAGCGGGGGCCCAAGGTGCTGAGACCCAGTACTTC. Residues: CAGGLAGAQGAETQYF. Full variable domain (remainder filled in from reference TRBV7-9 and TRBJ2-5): DTGVSQNPRHKITKRGQNVTFRCDPISEHNRLYWYRQTLGQGPEFLTYFQNEAQLEKSRLLSDRFSAERPKGSFSTLEIQRTEQGDSAMYLCAGGLAGAQGAETQYFGPGTRLLVL.

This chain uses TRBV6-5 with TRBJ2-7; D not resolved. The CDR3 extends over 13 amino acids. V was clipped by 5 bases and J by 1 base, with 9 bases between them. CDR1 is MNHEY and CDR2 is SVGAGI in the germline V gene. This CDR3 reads CASSEDGSYEQYF. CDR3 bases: TGTGCCAGCAGTGAGGACGGATCCTACGAGCAGTACTTC.

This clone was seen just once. The CDR3 reads CATSRTPGPSQPQHF. DNA of the CDR3: TGTGCCACCTCCCGAACCCCAGGGCCTAGTCAGCCCCAGCATTTT. V is TRBV6-5 and J is TRBJ1-5; D may be TRBD1 (5 bases). Germline assignment: CDR1 MNHEY and CDR2 SVGAGI. The CDR3 is 15 residues long. V was shortened by 10 bases and J by 6 bases, with 22 bases between the two germline ends.

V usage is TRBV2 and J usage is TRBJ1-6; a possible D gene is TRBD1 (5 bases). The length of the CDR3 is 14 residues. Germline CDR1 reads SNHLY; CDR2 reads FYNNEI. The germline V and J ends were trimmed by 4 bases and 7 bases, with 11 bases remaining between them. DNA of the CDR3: TGTGCCAGCAGTGTACAGGCCCTGAATTCACCCCTCCACTTT. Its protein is CASSVQALNSPLHF. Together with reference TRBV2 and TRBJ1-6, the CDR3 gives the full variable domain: EPEVTQTPSHQVTQMGQEVILRCVPISNHLYFYWYRQILGQKVEFLVSFYNNEISEKSEIFDDQFSVERPDGSNFTLKIRSTKLEDSAMYFCASSVQALNSPLHFGNGTRLTVT.

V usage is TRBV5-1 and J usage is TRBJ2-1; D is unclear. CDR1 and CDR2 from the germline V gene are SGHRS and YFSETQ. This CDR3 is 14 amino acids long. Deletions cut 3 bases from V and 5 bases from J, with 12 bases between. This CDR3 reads CASSSGYLDNEQFF. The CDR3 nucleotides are TGCGCCAGCAGCTCTGGTTATCTGGACAATGAGCAGTTCTTC.

CDR3 amino acids: CASSEGQRATDTQYF. As DNA, the CDR3 is TGCGCCAGCAGTGAAGGACAGAGAGCCACAGATACGCAGTATTTT. The V gene is TRBV10-1, the J gene TRBJ2-3; a weak D match, TRBD1 (6 bases). The CDR3 spans 15 residues. V gave up 3 bases and J gave up 2 bases, with 12 bases separating them. Germline CDR1 and CDR2: WNHNN and SYGVQD (reference sequence).

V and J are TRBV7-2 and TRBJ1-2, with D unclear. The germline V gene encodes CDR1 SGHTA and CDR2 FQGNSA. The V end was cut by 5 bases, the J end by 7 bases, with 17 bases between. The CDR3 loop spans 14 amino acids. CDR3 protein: CASSPGRELSGYTF. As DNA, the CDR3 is TGTGCCAGCAGCCCGGGGAGAGAACTATCTGGCTACACCTTC. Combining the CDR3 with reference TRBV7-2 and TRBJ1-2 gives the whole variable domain GAGVSQSPSNKVTEKGKDVELRCDPISGHTALYWYRQSLGQGLEFLIYFQGNSAPDKSGLPSDRFSAERTGGSVSTLTIQRTQQEDSAVYLCASSPGRELSGYTFGSGTRLTVV.

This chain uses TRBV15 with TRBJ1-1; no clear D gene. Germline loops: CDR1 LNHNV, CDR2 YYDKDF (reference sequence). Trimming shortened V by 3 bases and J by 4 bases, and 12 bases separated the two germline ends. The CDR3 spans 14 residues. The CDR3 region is CATSSEREGTEAFF. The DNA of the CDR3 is TGTGCCACCAGCAGCGAAAGGGAAGGCACTGAAGCTTTCTTT.

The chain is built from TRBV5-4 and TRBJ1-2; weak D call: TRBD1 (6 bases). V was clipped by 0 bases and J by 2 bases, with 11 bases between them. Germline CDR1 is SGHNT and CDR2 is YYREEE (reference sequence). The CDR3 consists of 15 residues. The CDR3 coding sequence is TGTGCCAGCAGCTTGGAGGCGACAGGAAACTATGGCTACACCTTC. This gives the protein CASSLEATGNYGYTF.

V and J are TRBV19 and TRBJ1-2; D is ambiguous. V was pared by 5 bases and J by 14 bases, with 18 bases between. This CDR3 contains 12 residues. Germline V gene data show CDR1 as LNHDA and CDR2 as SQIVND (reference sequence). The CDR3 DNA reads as TGTGCCAGTAGTCCCCGGGCCTCCCAGCCGACCTTC. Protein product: CASSPRASQPTF.

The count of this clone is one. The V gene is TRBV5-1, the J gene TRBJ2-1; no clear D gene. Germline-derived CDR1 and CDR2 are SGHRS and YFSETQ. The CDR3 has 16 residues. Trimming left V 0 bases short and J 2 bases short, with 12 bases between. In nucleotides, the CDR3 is TGCGCCAGCAGCTTGGATAGACCCCCACCCTACAATGAGCAGTTCTTC. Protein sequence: CASSLDRPPPYNEQFF.

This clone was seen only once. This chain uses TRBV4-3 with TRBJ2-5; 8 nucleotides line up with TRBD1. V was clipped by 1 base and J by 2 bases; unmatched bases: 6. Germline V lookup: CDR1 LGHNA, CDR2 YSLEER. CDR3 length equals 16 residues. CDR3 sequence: CASSQGGGTGQETQYF. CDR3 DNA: TGCGCCAGCAGCCAAGGGGGTGGGACAGGACAAGAGACCCAGTACTTC.

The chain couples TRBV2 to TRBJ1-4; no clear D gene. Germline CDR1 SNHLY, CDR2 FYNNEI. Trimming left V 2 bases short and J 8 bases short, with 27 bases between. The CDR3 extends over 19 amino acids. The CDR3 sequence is CASSESRAGRNGPGEKLFF. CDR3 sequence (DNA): TGTGCCAGCAGTGAAAGTCGGGCAGGACGAAACGGCCCGGGGGAAAAACTGTTTTTT.